This T cell receptor (beta chain) was recorded in a study of blood T cell repertoires in COVID-19. Across the whole study: In each case, the material was cDNA or gDNA derived from T cells, B-cell-depleted T cells, or PBMCs.

Clones were sequenced by immunoSEQ multiplex PCR, and TCRdb holds only the in-frame ones, with some missing. The sample carries 190,000 or so clones, roughly 82% recorded once. CDR3 length: 16 amino acids. With V trimmed by 4 bases and J by 2 bases, 9 bases remained unmatched. Germline lookup yields CDR1 LNHDA and CDR2 SQIVND (reference sequence). A single count supports this clone. Each recovered donor of Cohort 3 presented with two negative PCRs, clearance, or symptom resolution. The sample comprised PBMCs or T cells enriched from blood (not recorded which). V and J are TRBV19 and TRBJ1-2, with 8 bases lining up with TRBD1. This clonotype was obtained from a man aged 40-49 years who had recovered from COVID-19. CDR3 bases: TGTGCCAGTAGTAGAGCCTACGGGACAGGAAACTATGGCTACACCTTC. It codes for CASSRAYGTGNYGYTF.